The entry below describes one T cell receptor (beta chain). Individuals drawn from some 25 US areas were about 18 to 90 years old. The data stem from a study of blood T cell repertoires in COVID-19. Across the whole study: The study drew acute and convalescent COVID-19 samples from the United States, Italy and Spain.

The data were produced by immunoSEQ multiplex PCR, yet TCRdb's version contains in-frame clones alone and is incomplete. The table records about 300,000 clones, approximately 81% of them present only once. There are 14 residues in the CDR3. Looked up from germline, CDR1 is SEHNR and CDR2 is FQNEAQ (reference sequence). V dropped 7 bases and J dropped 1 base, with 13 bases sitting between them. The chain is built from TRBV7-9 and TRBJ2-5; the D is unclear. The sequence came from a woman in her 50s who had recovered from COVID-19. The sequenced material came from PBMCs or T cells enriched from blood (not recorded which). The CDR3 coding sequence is TGTGCCAGCACGGAGCAGGCCATCCAAGAGACCCAGTACTTC. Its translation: CASTEQAIQETQYF.